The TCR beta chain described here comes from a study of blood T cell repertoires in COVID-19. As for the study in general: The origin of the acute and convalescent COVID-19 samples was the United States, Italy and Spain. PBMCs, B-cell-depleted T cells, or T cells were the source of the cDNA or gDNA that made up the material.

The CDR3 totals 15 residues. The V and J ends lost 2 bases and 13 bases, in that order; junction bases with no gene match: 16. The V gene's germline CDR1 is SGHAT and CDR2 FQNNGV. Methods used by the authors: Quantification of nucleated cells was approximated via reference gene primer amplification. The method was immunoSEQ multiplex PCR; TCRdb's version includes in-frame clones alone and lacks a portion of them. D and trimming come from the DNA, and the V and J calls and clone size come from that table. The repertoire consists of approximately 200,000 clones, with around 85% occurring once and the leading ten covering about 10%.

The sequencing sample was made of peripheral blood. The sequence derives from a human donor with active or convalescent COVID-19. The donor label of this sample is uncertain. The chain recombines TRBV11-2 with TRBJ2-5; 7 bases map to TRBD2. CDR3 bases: TGTGCCAGCAGCTTATCCTCTAGCGGTACGGGGGGTGCGTACTTC. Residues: CASSLSSSGTGGAYF.